These 3 T cell receptor beta chains share one sample of origin, sequenced in a study of OX40 agonist ivuxolimab in advanced cancers. Using immunoSEQ multiplex PCR, the repertoire was profiled, and TCRdb retains in-frame clones only, with some absent. The sample contains fewer than 60,000 clones, more than 85% of which appear only once. Sequencing used CD4+ or CD8+ T cells sorted from blood, obtained in a trial of the OX40 agonist ivuxolimab. The receptors were sampled from an adult with an advanced solid tumor such as melanoma, head and neck, liver or kidney cancer.

V usage is TRBV30 and J usage is TRBJ2-3; D unresolved. The ends were cut back, 0 bases at V and 4 bases at J, with 8 bases in the middle. The CDR3 loop spans 13 amino acids. CDR1 is GTSNPN, CDR2 SVGIG, per germline (reference sequence). The chain's CDR3 is CAWSVGFADTQYF. In nucleotides, the CDR3 is TGTGCCTGGAGTGTGGGATTCGCAGATACGCAGTATTTT.

CDR3 amino acids: CASSAEYWGAQAFF. CDR3 nucleotides: TGTGCCAGCAGCGCCGAATACTGGGGGGCCCAAGCTTTCTTT. The chain uses TRBV9 and TRBJ1-1; possible D gene TRBD1, 6 bases. Deletions cut 3 bases from V and 9 bases from J, with 18 bases between. Germline CDR1 is SGDLS and CDR2 is YYNGEE. This CDR3 is built from 14 residues.

V is TRBV16 and J is TRBJ1-5; D not certain. Trimming took off 2 bases at V and 5 bases at J, with 4 bases between the two ends. CDR1 KGHSY and CDR2 FQNENV come from the germline V gene. CDR3 length: 12 residues. The DNA of the CDR3 is TGTGCCAGCAGCCAAAAGGATCAGCCCCAGCATTTT. Its translation is CASSQKDQPQHF. Drawing the rest from reference TRBV16 and TRBJ1-5, the complete variable domain is GEEVAQTPKHLVRGEGQKAKLYCAPIKGHSYVFWYQQVLKNEFKFLISFQNENVFDETGMPKERFSAKCLPNSPCSLEIQATKLEDSAVYFCASSQKDQPQHFGDGTRLSIL.